This T cell receptor beta chain derives from a study of blood T cell repertoires in COVID-19. Whole-study context: Acute and convalescent COVID-19 samples came from the United States, Italy and Spain. From T cells, B-cell-depleted T cells, or PBMCs came the material, which was cDNA or gDNA.

Original analysis: How many nucleated cells were present was estimated from reference gene primer amplification. The repertoire was sequenced with immunoSEQ multiplex PCR; TCRdb's copy has only in-frame clones and lacks some. V and J calls and clone size are as listed in that table; D and trimming were resolved from the DNA. The sample gives 120,000 to 150,000 clones, roughly 79% of which show up once; roughly 8.4% is in the top ten. The CDR3 is made up of 16 amino acids. CDR1 and CDR2 from the germline V gene are MNHNY and SVGAGI (reference sequence). V dropped 4 bases and J dropped 7 bases, with 22 bases sitting between them.

The source material was peripheral blood. This receptor was taken from a human donor with acute or convalescent COVID-19. The donor label of this sample is uncertain. The J gene is TRBJ1-2, the V gene TRBV6-6; TRBD1 might be the D (5 bases). For the CDR3, the DNA is TGTGCCAGCAGTTCTCTAGCGCAGGGAAGTTCTGGTGGCTACACCTTC. It specifies CASSSLAQGSSGGYTF.